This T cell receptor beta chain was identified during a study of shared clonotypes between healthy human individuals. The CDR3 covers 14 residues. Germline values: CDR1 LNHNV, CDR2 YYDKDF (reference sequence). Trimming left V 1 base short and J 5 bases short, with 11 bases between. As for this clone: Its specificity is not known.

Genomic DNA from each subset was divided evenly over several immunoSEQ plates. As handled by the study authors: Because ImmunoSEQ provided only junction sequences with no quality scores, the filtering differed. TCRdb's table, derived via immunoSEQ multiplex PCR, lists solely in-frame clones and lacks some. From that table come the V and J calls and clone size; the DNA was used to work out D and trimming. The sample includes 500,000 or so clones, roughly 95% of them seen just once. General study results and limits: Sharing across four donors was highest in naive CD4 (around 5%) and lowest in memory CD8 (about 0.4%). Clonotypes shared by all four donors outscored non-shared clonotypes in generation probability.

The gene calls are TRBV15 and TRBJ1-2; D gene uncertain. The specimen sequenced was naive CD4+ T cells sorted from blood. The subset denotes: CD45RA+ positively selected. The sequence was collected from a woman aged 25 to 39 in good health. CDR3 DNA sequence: TGTGCCACCAGCAGAGTTTCGTCGAAATATGGCTACACCTTC. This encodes CATSRVSSKYGYTF.